This entry features one T cell receptor beta chain sequence. Its antigen is unidentified. These data come from a study of OX40 agonist ivuxolimab in advanced cancers. Overall study findings and caveats: Expanded peripheral T cells had an undetermined antigen specificity.

Autoimmune disease history or systemic immunosuppression was exclusionary. Profiling relied on immunoSEQ multiplex PCR, and the TCRdb table lists in-frame clones only, not all of them. The table records 50,000 to 65,000 clones, around 85% of them present only once. Trimming removed 2 bases from V and 5 bases from J, with 9 bases in between. Looked up from germline, CDR1 is SGHTA and CDR2 is FQGTGA. The CDR3 sequence is 14 residues long. Sequencing used CD4+ or CD8+ T cells sorted from blood, obtained in a trial of the OX40 agonist ivuxolimab. The chain carries TRBV7-3 and TRBJ2-2; possible D gene TRBD1, 6 bases. The clonotype comes from an adult with an advanced solid tumor such as melanoma, head and neck, liver or kidney cancer. CDR3 residues: CASSLYQGTGELFF. In DNA, the CDR3 is TGTGCCAGCAGCTTATACCAGGGGACCGGGGAGCTGTTTTTT.